This TCR beta chain was recorded in a study of chemoradiotherapy in HPV16-positive cancers. Regarding the study as a whole: Candidate HPV-specific clones and E7-related TCR motifs grew in tumor during treatment. HPV-responsive T-cell expansion during chemoradiotherapy was linked to improved recurrence-free survival in HPV16-positive patients.

Repertoires were sampled repeatedly during chemoradiotherapy. The junction had 2 bases not matched to a gene; V was cut back by 2 bases and J by 5 bases. Germline lookup yields CDR1 SGHNT and CDR2 YYREEE (reference sequence). The CDR3 extends over 15 amino acids. Comments on this clone: Antigen unknown.

The protocol was immunoSEQ multiplex PCR, while the TCRdb copy is restricted to in-frame clones and leaves out a portion. The table lists approximately 35,000 clones, around 80% of them singletons, with 3.8% in the top ten. The J gene is TRBJ2-3, the V gene TRBV5-4; 13 nucleotides align to TRBD2. Sequences were derived from blood, sampled from a patient who underwent chemoradiotherapy. The receptor's source is a human donor with HPV-associated anogenital cancer. In nucleotides, the CDR3 is TGTGCCAGCAGCTTAAGACTAGCGGGGGGAGATACGCAGTATTTT. The encoded protein is CASSLRLAGGDTQYF.